A single sample gave rise to the 28 T cell receptor beta chains below, sequenced in a study of metastatic and nonmetastatic thyroid tumors. TCRdb reanalyzed the PCR reads with MiXCR. The sample includes around 38,000 clones, roughly 31% of them seen just once. Thyroid surgery took place with no prior treatment in any patient. Input material: blood. These TCRs come from a male donor with papillary thyroid cancer or a benign thyroid nodule (not recorded which). Some clones in this sample may be carry-over from other donors' samples.

The CDR3 region is CASSDWTLGGYTF. CDR3 sequence (DNA): TGCGCCAGCAGCGACTGGACCTTGGGTGGCTACACCTTC. The chain recombines TRBV5-1 with TRBJ1-2; D is unclear. The CDR3 runs 13 residues. Trimming took 4 bases from V and 7 from J, leaving 14 bases between them. Germline V gives CDR1 SGHRS, CDR2 YFSETQ.

DNA of the CDR3: TGTGCCATCAGGGGACTAGCTGGGGGCTACAATGAGCAGTTCTTC. This codes for CAIRGLAGGYNEQFF. This sequence joins TRBV27 and TRBJ2-1, with 9 positions matching TRBD2. V shed 10 bases and J 3 bases; nucleotides not matched to a gene: 10. The CDR3 is 15 amino acids. Germline CDR1 reads MNHEY; CDR2 reads SMNVEV (reference sequence).

The chain recombines TRBV28 with TRBJ2-2, with 13 bases that match TRBD2. In germline, CDR1 is MDHEN, CDR2 SYDVKM. This CDR3 spans 16 amino acids. With V trimmed by 8 bases and J by 7 bases, 10 bases remained unmatched. CDR3 residues: CASQHGTSGKNGELFF. The CDR3 DNA follows: TGTGCCAGCCAACACGGGACTAGCGGGAAAAACGGGGAGCTGTTTTTT.

In its sample, this clone was seen many times. A much larger clone differs from this one at a single base, so this may be a read error. The DNA is left out, because the CDR3 cannot be placed on it with certainty; the CDR3 is given as TCRdb lists it. This rearrangement joins TRBV11-2 to TRBJ2-7; TRBD2, the table's D call, was not compared with the DNA. Ends included, the CDR3 has 16 residues. The germline V gene encodes CDR1 SGHAT and CDR2 FQNNGV. CDR3 sequence: CASILVASGSLYEQYF.

Many counts were recorded for this clone. This sequence joins TRBV15 and TRBJ2-1; possible D gene TRBD2, 6 bases. CDR3 length: 13 amino acids. V was cut by 3 bases and J by 8 bases, with 11 bases left in between. Germline values: CDR1 LNHNV, CDR2 YYDKDF (reference sequence). CDR3 amino acids: CATSSGSEDEQFF. The CDR3 nucleotides read TGTGCCACCAGCAGCGGGAGCGAGGATGAGCAGTTCTTC.

The gene calls are TRBV5-4 and TRBJ2-2, with TRBD1 identical over 7 bases. CDR3 length: 18 residues. The ends lost 0 bases at V and 7 bases at J; junction bases unmatched: 15. Germline CDR1 and CDR2: SGHNT and YYREEE (reference sequence). The CDR3: CASSLVLWEGGNDGELFF. The CDR3 bases are TGTGCCAGCAGCTTGGTCCTATGGGAAGGGGGCAATGACGGGGAGCTGTTTTTT. The full variable domain, with the rest looked up from reference TRBV5-4 and TRBJ2-2, is ETGVTQSPTHLIKTRGQQVTLRCSSQSGHNTVSWYQQALGQGPQFIFQYYREEENGRGNFPPRFSGLQFPNYSSELNVNALELDDSALYLCASSLVLWEGGNDGELFFGEGSRLTVL.

A few counts support this clone. The chain couples TRBV6-2 or TRBV6-3 to TRBJ2-5, with 7 bases lining up with TRBD1. CDR3 length equals 12 residues. V lost 6 bases to trimming and J lost 4 bases; unmatched junction nucleotides: 2. Germline CDR1 is MNHEY and CDR2 is SVGEGT. The CDR3 DNA follows: TGTGCCAGCAGCAACAGGGGAGAGACCCAGTACTTC. Translation: CASSNRGETQYF.

At least ten counts were recorded for this clone. The chain joins TRBV30 to TRBJ2-5; 8 bases agree with TRBD2. With 2 bases clipped from V and 5 bases from J, the junction kept 7 bases outside the gene matches. Germline assignment: CDR1 GTSNPN and CDR2 SVGIG (reference sequence). The CDR3 consists of 14 residues. CDR3 nucleotides: TGTGCCTGGAGTCTGAGCGGGAGTTCGGAGACCCAGTACTTC. Protein product: CAWSLSGSSETQYF.

The table lists this clone with many counts. The gene calls are TRBV4-1 and TRBJ2-1; a possible D gene is TRBD1 (5 bases). Trimming pared 1 base from V and 13 bases from J, leaving 8 bases between. CDR1 MGHRA and CDR2 YSYEKL come from the germline V gene. The CDR3 runs 11 residues. The CDR3 is CASSQGWGQFF. The CDR3 DNA is TGCGCCAGCAGCCAAGGGTGGGGCCAGTTCTTC.

This clone was counted at least ten times. It may be a read error: a sequence one base away is much more abundant. This chain links TRBV6-5 with TRBJ2-3; no firm D call. The CDR3 spans 13 residues. Looked up from germline, CDR1 is MNHEY and CDR2 is SVGAGI. V lost 2 bases and J 2 bases, leaving 5 bases between the germline ends. For the CDR3, the DNA is TGTGCCAGCAGTTACAGGGACACAGATACGCAGTATTTT. Residues: CASSYRDTDTQYF.

This clone was detected ten times or more. The chain employs TRBV19 and TRBJ2-1; 10 bases are shared with TRBD2. Looked up from germline, CDR1 is LNHDA and CDR2 is SQIVND (reference sequence). V lost 7 bases and J lost 12; bases outside the gene matches: 12. CDR3 length: 14 residues. CDR3 DNA sequence: TGTGCCAGTAAGGTCCTAGCGGGAGCTCTCGGGCAGTTCTTC. This codes for CASKVLAGALGQFF.

V gene TRBV20-1 combines with J gene TRBJ2-3, with D possibly matching TRBD2 (5 bases). Germline-derived CDR1 and CDR2 are DFQATT and SNEGSKA (reference sequence). The V end was cut by 5 bases, the J end by 0 bases, with 15 bases between. CDR3 length: 15 residues. The CDR3: CSAHLGETSTDTQYF. The CDR3 region has the DNA TGCAGTGCTCACCTCGGGGAAACTAGCACAGATACGCAGTATTTT.

This clone was seen ten or more times. The chain couples TRBV29-1 to TRBJ2-2; no firm D call. V was trimmed by 2 bases and J by 5 bases, leaving 12 bases between them. The CDR3 has 14 residues. CDR1 and CDR2 (germline): SQVTM, ANQGSEA. CDR3: CSVELGRPTGELFF. The DNA for the CDR3 is TGCAGCGTTGAACTGGGCCGCCCTACCGGGGAGCTGTTTTTT.

This clone was counted a few times. This sequence joins TRBV28 and TRBJ2-7, with TRBD2 matching 8 bases. Looked up from germline, CDR1 is MDHEN and CDR2 is SYDVKM. J was trimmed by 5 bases and V by 8 bases; bases with no gene match: 8. The CDR3 covers 13 residues. The CDR3 DNA is TGTGCCAGCTGGGGACTAGGGGGAAACGAGCAGTACTTC. Translating it yields CASWGLGGNEQYF.

As to this clone: One end of the junction varies from germline; a read error may be responsible. This chain uses TRBV28 with TRBJ1-4; 10 bases map to TRBD1. This CDR3 contains 15 residues. Germline V gene lookup returns CDR1 MDHEN and CDR2 SYDVKM. The CDR3 DNA is TGTGCCAGCAGCCATCGGGACAGGGGATTTGATGGGCTGATTTTT. The encoded protein is CASSHRDRGFDGLIF.

This clone was counted between two and nine times. V gene TRBV6-2 or TRBV6-3 combines with J gene TRBJ2-3; 7 nucleotides agree with TRBD1. The CDR3 runs 16 residues. Germline loops: CDR1 MNHEY, CDR2 SVGEGT. V was clipped by 4 bases and J by 2 bases; unmatched bases: 9. CDR3 sequence (DNA): TGTGCCAGCAGTTCCCCCAGACAGGGCAACACAGATACGCAGTATTTT. Its protein product is CASSSPRQGNTDTQYF.

The chain has TRBV20-1 and TRBJ2-7; 9 positions agree with TRBD2. V shed 1 base, J shed 6 bases, and the junction held 13 bases outside the gene matches. This CDR3 is 16 amino acids long. The germline gives CDR1 DFQATT, CDR2 SNEGSKA (reference sequence). CDR3 nucleotides: TGCAGTGCTAGAGTGGTCGCGCGCGGGAGGGCTTTCGAGCAGTACTTC. This translates into CSARVVARGRAFEQYF.

In its sample, this clone was seen a few times. V and J are TRBV27 and TRBJ2-7; 7 bases are a match to TRBD1. CDR1 MNHEY and CDR2 SMNVEV come from the germline V gene (reference sequence). The V and J ends lost 6 bases and 6 bases, in that order; junction bases with no gene match: 5. The CDR3 is 12 amino acids. CDR3 sequence (DNA): TGTGCCAGCAGAATAGGGGGCGGCGAGCAGTACTTC. This translates into CASRIGGGEQYF.

By sample fraction, this clone is medium-sized (0.01 to 0.1%). This rearrangement joins TRBV6-1 to TRBJ1-2; D is ambiguous. V was pared by 2 bases and J by 0 bases, with 4 bases between. CDR1 is MNHNS, CDR2 SASEGT, per germline. The CDR3 runs to 13 residues. For the CDR3, the DNA is TGTGCCAGCAGTGAACAGGCTAACTATGGCTACACCTTC. Protein product: CASSEQANYGYTF.

The chain links TRBV20-1 to TRBJ2-1; D possibly uses TRBD1 or TRBD2 (5 bases each). CDR1 is DFQATT, CDR2 SNEGSKA, per germline (reference sequence). V dropped 3 bases and J dropped 6 bases, with 15 bases sitting between them. The CDR3 extends over 14 amino acids. In DNA form, the CDR3 reads TGCAGTGCTAGTCGTCCCTGTGGGGGCAATGAGCAGTTCTTC. Its translation is CSASRPCGGNEQFF.

Many counts were recorded for this clone. The chain recombines TRBV19 with TRBJ1-2; D ambiguous. Germline V lookup: CDR1 LNHDA, CDR2 SQIVND (reference sequence). This CDR3 is 11 amino acids long. The V and J ends lost 6 bases and 6 bases respectively, with 8 bases between them. DNA of the CDR3: TGTGCCAGTAGGCAGACGGATGGCTACACCTTC. The encoded protein is CASRQTDGYTF. The complete variable domain, with remaining parts taken from reference TRBV19 and TRBJ1-2, reads DGGITQSPKYLFRKEGQNVTLSCEQNLNHDAMYWYRQDPGQGLRLIYYSQIVNDFQKGDIAEGYSVSREKKESFPLTVTSAQKNPTAFYLCASRQTDGYTFGSGTRLTVV.

This clone came up many times. The V gene is TRBV5-1, the J gene TRBJ1-1; TRBD1 matches at 7 bases. Per germline, CDR1 SGHRS and CDR2 YFSETQ. V dropped 0 bases and J dropped 6; count of bases not matched to a gene: 8. This CDR3 comprises 15 residues. DNA of the CDR3: TGCGCCAGCAGCTTGGTCCGTTTGACAGGGCCTGAAGCTTTCTTT. Translating gives CASSLVRLTGPEAFF.

There are a few counts of this clone. The rearrangement links TRBV19 to TRBJ2-6; weak D call: TRBD1 (5 bases). The CDR3 loop spans 16 amino acids. The V end was cut by 3 bases, the J end by 3 bases, with 12 bases between. The V gene's germline CDR1 is LNHDA and CDR2 SQIVND (reference sequence). CDR3: CASSIPRAGGANVLTF. In DNA, the CDR3 is TGTGCCAGTAGTATCCCCAGGGCTGGTGGGGCCAACGTCCTGACTTTC. The full variable domain, completed using reference TRBV19 and TRBJ2-6, is DGGITQSPKYLFRKEGQNVTLSCEQNLNHDAMYWYRQDPGQGLRLIYYSQIVNDFQKGDIAEGYSVSREKKESFPLTVTSAQKNPTAFYLCASSIPRAGGANVLTFGAGSRLTVL.

This chain connects TRBV6-1 to TRBJ2-7; D unresolved. With 0 bases removed from V and 0 bases from J, the gap between germline ends came to 6 bases. CDR3 length: 14 amino acids. Germline values: CDR1 MNHNS, CDR2 SASEGT. This chain's CDR3 is CASSEAESSYEQYF. The CDR3 coding sequence is TGTGCCAGCAGTGAAGCGGAGAGCTCCTACGAGCAGTACTTC.

This clone occurred many times. This rearrangement joins TRBV2 to TRBJ1-2; 7 bases are a match to TRBD1. Germline assignment: CDR1 SNHLY and CDR2 FYNNEI. The CDR3 runs to 12 residues. With 8 bases clipped from V and 3 bases from J, the junction kept 3 bases outside the gene matches. CDR3: CASRQGHYGYTF. The CDR3 coding sequence is TGTGCCAGCCGACAGGGCCACTATGGCTACACCTTC.

This clone is labeled medium-sized (0.01 to 0.1%). V gene TRBV24-1 combines with J gene TRBJ2-7; possible D gene TRBD1, 5 bases. The V gene's germline CDR1 is KGHDR and CDR2 SFDVKD. Trimming shortened V by 4 bases and J by 2 bases, and 11 bases separated the two germline ends. The CDR3 length is 14 residues. As DNA, the CDR3 is TGTGCCACCAGTGACCCCAGGGAACCCTACGAGCAGTACTTC. Its protein product is CATSDPREPYEQYF.

The rearrangement uses TRBV6-1 and TRBJ1-2, with TRBD1 matching over 10 bases. Looked up from germline, CDR1 is MNHNS and CDR2 is SASEGT. V shed 0 bases, J shed 4 bases, and the junction held 2 bases outside the gene matches. The CDR3 covers 15 residues. CDR3 amino acids: CASSEATGGVYGYTF. The CDR3 nucleotides are TGTGCCAGCAGTGAAGCGACAGGGGGCGTCTATGGCTACACCTTC.

The J gene is TRBJ2-2, the V gene TRBV12-3 or TRBV12-4; a weak D match, TRBD2 (6 bases). This CDR3 is 15 amino acids long. V was clipped by 2 bases and J by 6 bases, with 13 bases between them. In nucleotides, the CDR3 is TGTGCCAGCAGTTTATCGGCAGGGAGGTCCGGGGAGCTGTTTTTT. Protein: CASSLSAGRSGELFF.